This entry is about one TCR beta chain. What it binds is not known. This sample is drawn from a study of response to subunit inactivated influenza vaccine. The CDR3 runs 15 residues. Germline lookup yields CDR1 SGHRS and CDR2 YFSETQ. V shed 7 bases, J shed 1 base, and the junction held 10 bases outside the gene matches. TCRdb used MiXCR to reprocess the RT-PCR reads, holding one entry per CDR3 protein. Of 500,000 to 600,000 distinct CDR3 sequences listed, 12% were seen once; the top ten hold 9.5% to 13%. General study points: Authors suggested that a seasonal influenza vaccination recruits few new T cells each time.

The receptor was derived from a man aged 45-60 years who received an inactivated influenza vaccine. The V gene is TRBV5-1, the J gene TRBJ2-7; 8 nucleotides agree with TRBD2. The sequencing here drew on PBMCs from blood, taken on the day of vaccination. The CDR3 protein is CASGRTREASYEQYF. The CDR3 coding sequence is TGCGCCAGCGGGCGCACGCGGGAGGCTTCCTACGAGCAGTACTTC.